The rows below give T cell receptor beta chains drawn from one sample of a study of blood T cell repertoires in COVID-19. Method: immunoSEQ multiplex PCR; TCRdb's copy keeps in-frame clones and lacks some. Here the sample spans 200,000 or so clones, around 89% being singletons. The sequencing sample was made of PBMCs or T cells enriched from blood (not recorded which). The receptors here all came from a woman aged 30 to 39 who had recovered from COVID-19. CDR3s include the opening cysteine and the closing phenylalanine or tryptophan.

>TRBV12-3/TRBV12-4|TRBJ1-2
CASSTGPRGDYTF
>TRBV10-3|TRBJ2-7
CAIRGAGFEGRGGQEQYF
>TRBV7-2|TRBJ1-4
CASSPFNRGNEKLFF
>TRBV3-1/TRBV3-2|TRBJ2-2
CASSPTRLGELFF
>TRBV5-1|TRBJ1-1
CASSPETGLGNTEAFF
>TRBV4-1|TRBJ2-2
CASSLVANTGELFF
>TRBV11-2|TRBJ1-2
CASSSYPGQGKAYGYTF
>TRBV7-8|TRBJ1-1
CASSLNSGQNTEAFF
>TRBV3-1/TRBV3-2|TRBJ1-4
CASSLGTGGEKLFF
>TRBV7-3|TRBJ1-2
CASSLTGHPNYGYTF
>TRBV3-1/TRBV3-2|TRBJ1-6
CASSSGDNSPLHF
>TRBV18|TRBJ1-2
CASSLSTGGFYGYTF
>TRBV7-3|TRBJ2-7
CASTLPVRLHTYEQYF
>TRBV13|TRBJ2-7
CASSLGRTVAYEQYF
>TRBV4-3|TRBJ2-7
CASSQEWIAAGDSYEQYF
>TRBV7-2|TRBJ1-2
CASSSDSYGYTF
>TRBV6-5|TRBJ1-1
CASRETGKGSEAFF
>TRBV6-5|TRBJ1-5
CASSTGEYSNQPQHF
>TRBV2|TRBJ1-2
CASKLGGHGYTF
>TRBV3-1/TRBV3-2|TRBJ1-3
CASSPQGNTIYF
>TRBV13|TRBJ2-1
CASSLSDSNEQFF
>TRBV4-1|TRBJ1-4
CASSRPAGEEKLFF
>TRBV7-7|TRBJ2-3
CASSPRGSGVSDTQYF
>TRBV28|TRBJ1-2
CASSLSSKGRRGAYTF
>TRBV5-1|TRBJ2-3
CASSSYPSGGATDTQYF
>TRBV4-3|TRBJ1-5
CASSQDRAQPQHF
>TRBV7-6|TRBJ2-1
CASSPWGSSGGDVNEQFF
>TRBV7-2|TRBJ2-1
CASSSGTGFFDEQFF
>TRBV11-3|TRBJ1-3
CASSRGQQGNTIYF
>TRBV4-1|TRBJ1-1
CASSYGDRPEAFF
>TRBV11-2|TRBJ2-1
CASSGRTSGISYNEQFF
>TRBV5-1|TRBJ1-3
CASSLGRGNGNTIYF
>TRBV20-1|TRBJ1-2
CSAIQGGYTF
>TRBV5-1|TRBJ1-2
CASSLDGGAYGYTF
>TRBV5-6|TRBJ1-2
CASSLITTGGRDGYTF
>TRBV6-5|TRBJ1-2
CASSWDRNYGYTF
>TRBV7-2|TRBJ1-5
CATAGGGNQPQHF
>TRBV2|TRBJ2-7
CASGPSRLAGRALSYEQYF
>TRBV9|TRBJ2-2
CASSASDRFTGELFF
>TRBV4-3|TRBJ2-2
CASSQGWGVDTGELFF
>TRBV7-9|TRBJ2-1
CASSASKNEQFF
>TRBV4-1|TRBJ2-5
CASSQASGGVQETQYF
>TRBV5-5|TRBJ2-7
CASSLASSGGHYEQYF
>TRBV19|TRBJ1-1
CASSHPGLDEAFF
>TRBV6-5|TRBJ2-5
CASGRTVRETQYF
>TRBV4-1|TRBJ1-1
CASSQGRGDTEAFF
>TRBV5-4|TRBJ2-5
CASSPGLAQETQYF
>TRBV4-3|TRBJ1-2
CASSQARQLYGYTF
>TRBV27|TRBJ2-4
CASTRDTAKNIQYF
>TRBV7-9|TRBJ2-7
CASSGMNLRALAYEQYF
>TRBV6-4|TRBJ2-3
CASSDSARGGGTDTQYF
>TRBV27|TRBJ2-3
CASSFEGRPTDTQYF
>TRBV7-9|TRBJ1-6
CASSLAGQGNSPLHF
>TRBV18|TRBJ2-1
CASSTLRGTDVNNEQFF
>TRBV19|TRBJ1-2
CASSISNRGYGYTF
>TRBV7-9|TRBJ1-4
CASSSSAIQEPNEKLFF